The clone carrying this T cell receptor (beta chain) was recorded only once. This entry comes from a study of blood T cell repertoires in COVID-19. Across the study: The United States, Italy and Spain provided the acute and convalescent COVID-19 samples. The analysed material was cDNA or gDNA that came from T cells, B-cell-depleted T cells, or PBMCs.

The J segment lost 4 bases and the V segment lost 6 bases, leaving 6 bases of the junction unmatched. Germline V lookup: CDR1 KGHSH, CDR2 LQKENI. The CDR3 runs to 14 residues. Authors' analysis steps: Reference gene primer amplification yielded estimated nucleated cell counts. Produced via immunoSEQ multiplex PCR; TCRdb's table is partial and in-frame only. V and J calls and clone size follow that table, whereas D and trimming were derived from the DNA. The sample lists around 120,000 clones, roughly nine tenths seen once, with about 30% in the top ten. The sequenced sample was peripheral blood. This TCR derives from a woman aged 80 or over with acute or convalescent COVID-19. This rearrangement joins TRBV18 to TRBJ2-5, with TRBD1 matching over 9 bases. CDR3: CASSDGQGRETQYF. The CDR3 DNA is TGTGCCAGCTCGGACGGACAGGGGAGAGAGACCCAGTACTTC.